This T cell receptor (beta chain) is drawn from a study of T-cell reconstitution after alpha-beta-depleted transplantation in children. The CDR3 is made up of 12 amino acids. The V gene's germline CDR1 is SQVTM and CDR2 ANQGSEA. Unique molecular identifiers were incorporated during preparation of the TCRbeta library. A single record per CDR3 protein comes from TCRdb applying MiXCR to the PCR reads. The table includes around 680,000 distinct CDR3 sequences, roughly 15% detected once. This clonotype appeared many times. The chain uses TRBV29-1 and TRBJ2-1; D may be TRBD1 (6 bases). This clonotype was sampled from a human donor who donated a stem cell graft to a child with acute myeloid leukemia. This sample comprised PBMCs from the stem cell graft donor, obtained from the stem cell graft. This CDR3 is CRADRTYNEQFF. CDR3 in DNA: TGCAGAGCCGACAGGACTTACAATGAGCAGTTCTTC.